Shown below are 19 T cell receptor beta chains from a single sample sequenced in a study of control samples from healthy donors and cancer patients (dated by TCRdb to about 2020). Library method: the immunoSEQ multiplex PCR assay. What TCRdb holds here is the immuneACCESS table cut down to in-frame rearrangements. Part of the clones is not present; checked against another copy, under half of the missing clones reflect an unresolved V gene, and the others are unexplained. For this sample the table gives 130,000 or so clones, of which 75% to 95% were detected only once. About 7.1% of the sample belongs to the ten largest clones. Sequencing was performed on blood. The origin of the receptors is a young man in good health.

The gene calls are TRBV19 and TRBJ1-2; D is possibly TRBD1 (6 bases). The V gene lost 7 bases and the J gene lost 1 base, with 13 bases spanning the gap. Germline-derived CDR1 and CDR2 are LNHDA and SQIVND (reference sequence). The CDR3 sequence is 14 residues long. The CDR3 protein is CASKKTGYNYGYTF. The CDR3 bases are TGTGCCAGTAAGAAGACAGGTTATAACTATGGCTACACCTTC.

The chain combines TRBV6-5 with TRBJ1-3, with D unresolved. This CDR3 region has 15 residues. V was trimmed by 5 bases and J by 1 base, leaving 12 bases between them. Germline V gives CDR1 MNHEY, CDR2 SVGAGI. CDR3 sequence (DNA): TGTGCCAGCAGTCGACGTCCGGGGTCTGGAAACACCATATATTTT. This translates into CASSRRPGSGNTIYF.

The chain couples TRBV27 to TRBJ2-5; the match to TRBD2 covers 14 bases. Germline V CDR1 and CDR2: MNHEY, SMNVEV (reference sequence). This CDR3 has 16 amino acids. V gave up 5 bases and J gave up 5 bases; unmatched junction bases: 7. CDR3: CASSMWTSGGPETQYF. The CDR3 DNA reads TGTGCCAGCAGTATGTGGACTAGCGGGGGGCCGGAGACCCAGTACTTC.

The CDR3 sequence: CASSSWENFSGANVLTF. In DNA form, the CDR3 reads TGTGCCAGCAGCTCATGGGAGAACTTCTCTGGGGCCAACGTCCTGACTTTC. The gene calls are TRBV21-1 and TRBJ2-6; the table's D call, TRBD2, has no DNA check behind it. TRBV21-1 is a pseudogene segment. CDR3 length equals 17 residues.

V is TRBV10-3 and J is TRBJ2-7; TRBD1 matches 7 bases. The V and J ends lost 0 bases and 2 bases, in that order; junction bases with no gene match: 1. CDR3 length: 14 residues. CDR1 ENHRY and CDR2 SYGVKD come from the germline V gene. In nucleotides, the CDR3 is TGTGCCATCAGTGAGTCGGGGACAGCCTACGAGCAGTACTTC. Protein: CAISESGTAYEQYF.

V and J are TRBV6-5 and TRBJ2-7, with D perhaps matching TRBD1 (5 bases). The germline V and J ends were trimmed by 0 bases and 2 bases, with 11 bases remaining between them. There are 15 residues in the CDR3. The germline CDR1 and CDR2 sequences are MNHEY and SVGAGI. CDR3 residues: CASSYSQYRTYEQYF. CDR3 sequence (DNA): TGTGCCAGCAGTTACTCACAGTACAGGACCTACGAGCAGTACTTC.

This rearrangement joins TRBV24-1 to TRBJ1-5; D is perhaps TRBD1 (6 bases). CDR1 KGHDR and CDR2 SFDVKD come from the germline V gene. The CDR3 is made up of 15 amino acids. The germline V and J ends were trimmed by 4 bases and 1 base, with 10 bases remaining between them. The CDR3 loop is CATSDYTGSNQPQHF. In nucleotides, the CDR3 is TGTGCCACCAGTGACTATACAGGGAGCAATCAGCCCCAGCATTTT.

This clone was recorded once. This sequence joins TRBV6-4 and TRBJ2-7; 7 positions match TRBD1. The CDR3 has 14 amino acids. The germline V gene encodes CDR1 MRHNA and CDR2 SNTAGT. Trimming cost V 9 bases and J 2 bases; bases outside gene matches: 10. In nucleotides, the CDR3 is TGTGCCAGACCGTGTGACAGGGCCCCCTACGAGCAGTACTTC. Translation gives CARPCDRAPYEQYF.

The chain joins TRBV30 to TRBJ1-1; D unclear. The germline V and J ends were trimmed by 1 base and 1 base, with 7 bases remaining between them. This CDR3 is 13 amino acids long. Germline V gene sequence: CDR1 GTSNPN, CDR2 SVGIG (reference sequence). For the CDR3, the DNA is TGTGCCTGGAGTGGTCCAGCGAACACTGAAGCTTTCTTT. Translating gives CAWSGPANTEAFF.

This chain links TRBV12-3 or TRBV12-4 with TRBJ1-2; D is unresolved. Trimming shortened V by 4 bases and J by 7 bases, and 13 bases separated the two germline ends. The CDR3 runs 13 residues. The DNA for the CDR3 is TGTGCCAGCAGTTCTGGACGGGAGTCTGGCTACACCTTC. Translating it yields CASSSGRESGYTF.

The gene calls are TRBV2 and TRBJ1-1; tentatively, D is TRBD1 (5 bases). Germline assignment: CDR1 SNHLY and CDR2 FYNNEI. The length of the CDR3 is 13 residues. Trimming removed 7 bases from V and 2 bases from J, with 11 bases in between. The CDR3 loop reads CASKEGPNTEAFF. CDR3 sequence (DNA): TGTGCCAGCAAGGAGGGGCCTAACACTGAAGCTTTCTTT.

V is TRBV5-1 and J is TRBJ1-1; D perhaps matches TRBD1 (5 bases). This CDR3 comprises 15 residues. The germline V gene has CDR1 SGHRS and CDR2 YFSETQ. V was clipped by 1 base and J by 8 bases, with 18 bases between them. For the CDR3, the DNA is TGCGCCAGCAGCTTGTCCGGGGGAGGTGGCAGCGAAGCTTTCTTT. This encodes CASSLSGGGGSEAFF.

This clone was seen more than once but under ten times. The chain recombines TRBV6-5 with TRBJ1-4; D gene uncertain. Germline V gene sequence: CDR1 MNHEY, CDR2 SVGAGI. V was pared by 2 bases and J by 2 bases, with 6 bases between. CDR3 length: 14 residues. In DNA, the CDR3 is TGTGCCAGCAGTTACGGGCAGACTAATGAAAAACTGTTTTTT. Its translation: CASSYGQTNEKLFF.

The V call is TRBV28, the J call TRBJ2-7, with 7 bases lining up with TRBD1. Germline V CDR1 and CDR2: MDHEN, SYDVKM. The CDR3 runs 16 residues. The J segment lost 1 base and the V segment lost 3 bases, leaving 9 bases of the junction unmatched. In DNA form, the CDR3 reads TGTGCCAGCAGTTTCCTTCGACAGGGTTTGTCCTACGAGCAGTACTTC. This codes for CASSFLRQGLSYEQYF.

The genes are TRBV20-1 and TRBJ2-7; 11 bases map to TRBD2. This CDR3 has 16 residues. The V gene's germline CDR1 is DFQATT and CDR2 SNEGSKA (reference sequence). J gave up 4 bases and V 3 bases, and 11 bases lay outside the gene matches. The CDR3 DNA reads TGCAGTGCTAGTACTAGCGGGGGCCAAGGGGGGTACGAGCAGTACTTC. Translated: CSASTSGGQGGYEQYF.

As concerns this clone: The same CDR3 is also encoded by other DNA sequences in this sample. CDR3 region: CASSFSQGSGYTF. The CDR3 DNA reads as TGTGCCAGCAGTTTTTCACAGGGGAGCGGCTACACCTTC. V is TRBV27 and J is TRBJ1-2, with TRBD1 identical over 7 bases. The CDR3 loop spans 13 amino acids. In germline, CDR1 is MNHEY, CDR2 SMNVEV (reference sequence). J gave up 8 bases and V 3 bases, and 6 bases lay outside the gene matches.

This clone was seen a few times. The J gene is TRBJ2-1, the V gene TRBV15, with D perhaps TRBD1 or TRBD2 (6 bases each). V gave up 3 bases and J gave up 7 bases, with 10 bases separating them. There are 13 residues in the CDR3. CDR1 is LNHNV and CDR2 is YYDKDF in the germline V gene (reference sequence). DNA for the CDR3: TGTGCCACCAGCAGGGAAGGGGGGAATGAGCAGTTCTTC. This codes for CATSREGGNEQFF.

The gene calls are TRBV5-1 and TRBJ1-2; tentative D call: TRBD1 (6 bases). The CDR3 totals 15 residues. Germline CDR1 is SGHRS and CDR2 is YFSETQ. Trimming took off 0 bases at V and 5 bases at J, with 14 bases between the two ends. As DNA, the CDR3 is TGCGCCAGCAGCTTGGTAGCAGGGGATTCGTATGGCTACACCTTC. This sequence encodes CASSLVAGDSYGYTF.

The chain uses TRBV6-5 and TRBJ2-7, with 7 bases fitting TRBD1. The germline V gene encodes CDR1 MNHEY and CDR2 SVGAGI. The CDR3 length is 14 residues. Trimming at V came to 2 bases and at J to 1 base, leaving 2 bases not matched to a gene. CDR3 amino acids: CASSYETGSYEQYF. CDR3 coding DNA: TGTGCCAGCAGTTACGAGACAGGGTCCTACGAGCAGTACTTC.